The clone carrying this T cell receptor (beta chain) has more than one count but fewer than ten. Germline CDR1 is MNHEY and CDR2 is SVGEGT. The length of the CDR3 is 16 residues. Trimming removed 6 bases at V and 2 bases at J, with 19 bases between. This entry belongs to a study of naive and memory T cell subsets. Four PCR rounds used nested alpha and beta constant region primers plus the SP2 primer. Reverse transcription of blood and skin TCR RNA was primed at alpha and beta constant regions. TCRdb passed the 5' RACE reads through MiXCR, listing each CDR3 protein once. The table has over 50,000 distinct CDR3 sequences, 7.6% seen once. TCR cDNA received a 3' ligated oligonucleotide that carried a UMI. RNA was extracted from roughly 2.5 ml of whole blood of healthy adults.

The chain carries TRBV6-2 or TRBV6-3 and TRBJ2-5, with D perhaps matching TRBD1 (5 bases). The receptor's source is a female donor in good health. The CDR3 DNA reads TGTGCCAGCAGCTCCAGGGCAGCTAACTTTCAAGAGACCCAGTACTTC. This translates into CASSSRAANFQETQYF.